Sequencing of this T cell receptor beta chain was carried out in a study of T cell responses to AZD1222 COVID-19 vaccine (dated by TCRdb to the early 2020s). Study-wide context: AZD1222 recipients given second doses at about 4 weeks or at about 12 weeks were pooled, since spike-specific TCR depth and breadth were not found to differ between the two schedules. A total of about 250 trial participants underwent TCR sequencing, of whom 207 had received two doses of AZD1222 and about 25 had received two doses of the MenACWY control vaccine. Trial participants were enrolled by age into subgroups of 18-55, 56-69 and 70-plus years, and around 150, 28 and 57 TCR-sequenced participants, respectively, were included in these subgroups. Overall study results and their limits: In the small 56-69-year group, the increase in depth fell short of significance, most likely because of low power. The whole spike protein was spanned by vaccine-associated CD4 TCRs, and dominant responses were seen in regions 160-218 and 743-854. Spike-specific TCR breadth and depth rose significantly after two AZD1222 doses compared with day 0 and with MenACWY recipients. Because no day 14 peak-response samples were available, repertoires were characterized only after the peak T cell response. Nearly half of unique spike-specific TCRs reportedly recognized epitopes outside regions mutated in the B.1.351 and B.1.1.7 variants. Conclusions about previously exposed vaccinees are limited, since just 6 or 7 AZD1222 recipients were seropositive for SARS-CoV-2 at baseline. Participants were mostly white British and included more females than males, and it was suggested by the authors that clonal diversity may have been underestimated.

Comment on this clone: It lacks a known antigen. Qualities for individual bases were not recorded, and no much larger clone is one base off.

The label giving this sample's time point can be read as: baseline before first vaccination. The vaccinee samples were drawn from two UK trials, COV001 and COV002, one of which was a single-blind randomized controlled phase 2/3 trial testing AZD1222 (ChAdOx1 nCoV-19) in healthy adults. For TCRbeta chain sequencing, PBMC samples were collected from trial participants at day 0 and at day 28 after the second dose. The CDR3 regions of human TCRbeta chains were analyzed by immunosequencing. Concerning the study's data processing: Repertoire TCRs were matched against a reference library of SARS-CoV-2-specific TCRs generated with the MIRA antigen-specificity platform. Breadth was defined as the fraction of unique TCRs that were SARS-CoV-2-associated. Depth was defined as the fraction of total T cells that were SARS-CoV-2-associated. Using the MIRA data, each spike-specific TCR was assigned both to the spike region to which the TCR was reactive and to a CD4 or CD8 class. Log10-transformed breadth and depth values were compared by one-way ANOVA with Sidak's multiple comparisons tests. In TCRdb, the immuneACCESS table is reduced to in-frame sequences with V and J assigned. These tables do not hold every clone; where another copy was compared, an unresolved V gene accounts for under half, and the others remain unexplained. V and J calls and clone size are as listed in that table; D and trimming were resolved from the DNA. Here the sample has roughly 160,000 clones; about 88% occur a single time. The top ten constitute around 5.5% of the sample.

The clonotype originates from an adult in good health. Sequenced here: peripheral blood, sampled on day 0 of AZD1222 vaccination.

The CDR3 here reads CASSLYPPGQGFLNTEAFF. The nucleotide sequence is TGTGCCAGCAGTTTATACCCTCCCGGACAGGGCTTTTTGAACACTGAAGCTTTCTTT. The chain employs TRBV27 and TRBJ1-1, and 8 junction bases match TRBD1. From the germline V gene (reference sequence), CDR1 is MNHEY and CDR2 is SMNVEV. The CDR3, from cysteine to phenylalanine, totals 19 residues. The read is trimmed to its CDR3 DNA, 57 bases read in frame from base 1. The germline V and J ends show losses of 1 base and 0 bases respectively, and no gene match explains 13 bases of the junction.